This T cell receptor (beta chain) stems from a study of Ad26.COV2.S vaccination and SARS-CoV-2 variants. Study in general: Administration of Ad26.COV2.S was intramuscular, either once or twice 56 days apart.

Broader study findings: Spike-specific responses of CD8+ and CD4+ T cells were reported to display substantial breadth after vaccination. Participants given vaccine showed non-spike TCR breadth similar to that of placebo recipients.

This sample's treatment: roughly 19 received Ad26.COV2.S at low or high dose, single or two shots; roughly five received placebo; per-sample allocation not given. On day 63 after the first injection, vaccine and placebo recipients gave samples. Based in Boston, the donor was an adult of 18-55 years. Generated by immunoSEQ multiplex PCR, the TCRdb table keeps only in-frame clones and is missing some. The table includes about 400,000 clones, around 82% detected once. The V gene's germline CDR1 is SGHVS and CDR2 FNYEAQ. CDR3 size: 14 residues. Trimming at V came to 5 bases and at J to 4 bases, leaving 3 bases not matched to a gene. This clone was observed a single time. No antigen is known for it.

V gene TRBV7-6 combines with J gene TRBJ2-3; TRBD2 matches 10 bases. This receptor was obtained from a person between 18 and 59 years old who received the Ad26.COV2.S COVID-19 vaccine or a placebo. The specimen was peripheral blood, collected in a trial of Ad26.COV2.S vaccine versus placebo. In DNA, the CDR3 is TGTGCCAGCAGCCGAGCGGGAGGGTCAGATACGCAGTATTTT. Encoded protein: CASSRAGGSDTQYF.